Following are 10 T cell receptor beta chains from one sample sequenced in a study of CD8 T cells in ankylosing spondylitis. Each CDR3 protein is one row after TCRdb ran MiXCR on the 5' RACE reads. The sample includes fewer than 250,000 distinct CDR3 sequences, approximately 30% of them seen just once. The sample was blood, either unsorted or a sorted T cell fraction (not recorded which). The receptors were gathered from a male donor with ankylosing spondylitis or in good health (not recorded which).

The chain has TRBV20-1 and TRBJ1-1; 7 bases agree with TRBD1. The CDR3 sequence is 16 residues long. Germline assignment: CDR1 DFQATT and CDR2 SNEGSKA (reference sequence). The ends lost 1 base at V and 6 bases at J; junction bases unmatched: 14. CDR3 sequence reads: CSARGEGGSWLAEAFF. The CDR3 DNA follows: TGCAGTGCTAGAGGCGAAGGGGGCTCGTGGCTGGCTGAAGCTTTCTTT.

This clonotype was seen a handful of times. The chain carries TRBV6-6 and TRBJ2-3; no definite D call. The V and J ends lost 5 bases and 4 bases respectively, with 7 bases between them. The length of the CDR3 is 12 residues. Germline-derived CDR1 and CDR2 are MNHNY and SVGAGI (reference sequence). CDR3 region: CASSRPPDTQYF. DNA for the CDR3: TGTGCCAGCAGTCGCCCCCCAGATACGCAGTATTTT.

This clonotype was counted between two and nine times. In DNA form, the CDR3 reads TGTGCCAGCAGCTCGACAGAGGGGGAGCGTGGTACGCAGTATTTT. Translation gives CASSSTEGERGTQYF. The chain links TRBV28 to TRBJ2-3; weak D call: TRBD1 (6 bases). Germline loops: CDR1 MDHEN, CDR2 SYDVKM. CDR3 length equals 15 residues. V was clipped by 6 bases and J by 8 bases, with 21 bases between them.

In its sample, this clonotype was seen once. The chain uses TRBV29-1 and TRBJ2-1; no firm D call. Germline loops: CDR1 SQVTM, CDR2 ANQGSEA. This CDR3 comprises 14 residues. The ends were cut back, 5 bases at V and 0 bases at J, with 11 bases in the middle. In nucleotides, the CDR3 is TGCAGCGTTTCGGACCGCTCCTCCTACAATGAGCAGTTCTTC. Amino acid sequence: CSVSDRSSYNEQFF.

This chain joins TRBV4-1 and TRBJ2-1, with D hard to call. Trimming left V 4 bases short and J 2 bases short, with 12 bases between. CDR1 is MGHRA and CDR2 is YSYEKL in the germline V gene. There are 15 residues in the CDR3. CDR3 nucleotide sequence: TGCGCCAGCAGCCTCTTGACGGCCCCCTACAATGAGCAGTTCTTC. Amino acids: CASSLLTAPYNEQFF.

This clonotype occurred a few times. This chain joins TRBV24-1 and TRBJ2-1; D is perhaps TRBD1 or TRBD2 (5 bases each). This CDR3 has 14 amino acids. Trimming removed 4 bases at V and 7 bases at J, with 13 bases between. Germline CDR1 KGHDR, CDR2 SFDVKD. CDR3 DNA sequence: TGTGCCACCAGTGAGGCAGGGCCGGGAAATGAGCAGTTCTTC. Its translation: CATSEAGPGNEQFF.

The V gene is TRBV20-1, the J gene TRBJ1-5; 10 bases agree with TRBD1. The ends lost 3 bases at V and 0 bases at J; junction bases unmatched: 11. There are 18 residues in the CDR3. Germline CDR1 and CDR2: DFQATT and SNEGSKA (reference sequence). The CDR3 loop is CSASGDRGPSYSNQPQHF. CDR3 bases: TGCAGTGCTAGTGGGGACAGGGGCCCCTCTTATAGCAATCAGCCCCAGCATTTT.

This chain uses TRBV20-1 with TRBJ1-1; TRBD1 aligns across 7 bases. J lost 4 bases, V lost 0 bases, and 11 bases had no gene match. The CDR3 is 16 amino acids. From germline, CDR1 is DFQATT and CDR2 SNEGSKA (reference sequence). Here the CDR3 DNA reads TGCAGTGCTAGAGACGCCCTACAGGGGATTAGCACTGAAGCTTTCTTT. It codes for CSARDALQGISTEAFF.

This clonotype was counted a few times. The chain joins TRBV6-1 to TRBJ2-2; 9 nucleotides match TRBD1. The CDR3 runs 17 residues. Germline CDR1 reads MNHNS; CDR2 reads SASEGT. The ends lost 5 bases at V and 4 bases at J; junction bases unmatched: 11. DNA of the CDR3: TGTGCCAGCAGTACGGACTCACAGGGGGCTGGCACCGGGGAGCTGTTTTTT. Translating it yields CASSTDSQGAGTGELFF.

V gene TRBV28 combines with J gene TRBJ1-1; tentative D call: TRBD1 (5 bases). V lost 4 bases and J lost 1, with 7 bases in between. CDR3 size: 13 residues. Germline V gene lookup returns CDR1 MDHEN and CDR2 SYDVKM. The CDR3 loop reads CASSWDPNTEAFF. CDR3 DNA: TGTGCCAGCAGTTGGGACCCGAACACTGAAGCTTTCTTT.